This passage covers 14 T cell receptor beta chains from one sample sequenced in a study of OX40 agonist ivuxolimab in advanced cancers. Profiled with immunoSEQ multiplex PCR; TCRdb holds only in-frame clones, not every one. In the table there are 60,000 to 75,000 clones, under 90% of which are singletons. This material consisted of CD4+ or CD8+ T cells sorted from blood, taken in a trial of the OX40 agonist ivuxolimab. These receptor sequences come from an adult with an advanced solid tumor such as melanoma, head and neck, liver or kidney cancer.

This clone showed up just a few times. CDR3 residues: CASGSIRQGYEQYF. The DNA of the CDR3 is TGTGCTAGTGGTTCAATAAGACAGGGGTACGAGCAGTACTTC. The gene calls are TRBV12-5 and TRBJ2-7; TRBD1 matches at 8 bases. V was pared by 4 bases and J by 4 bases, with 6 bases of the junction left unmatched. This CDR3 is 14 amino acids long. Germline V CDR1 and CDR2: LGHNT, FRNRAP. Variable domain in full (rest from reference TRBV12-5 and TRBJ2-7): DARVTQTPRHKVTEMGQEVTMRCQPILGHNTVFWYRQTMMQGLELLAYFRNRAPLDDSGMPKDRFSAEMPDATLATLKIQPSEPRDSAVYFCASGSIRQGYEQYFGPGTRLTVT.

This chain connects TRBV7-8 to TRBJ2-5, with D unclear. Germline V CDR1 and CDR2: SGHVS, FQNEAQ. The CDR3 has 15 residues. V was shortened by 5 bases and J by 1 base, with 14 bases between the two germline ends. The CDR3 DNA sequence: TGTGCCAGCAGCACCCCAGGAGCTCCCCAAGAGACCCAGTACTTC. Translated: CASSTPGAPQETQYF.

The chain joins TRBV27 to TRBJ2-5; D is possibly TRBD2 (5 bases). The CDR3 runs 15 residues. Germline CDR1 MNHEY, CDR2 SMNVEV (reference sequence). Between the trimmed V and J ends, which lost 1 base and 5 bases, there was a span of 14 bases. The CDR3: CASSLYSGLSETQYF. The CDR3 bases are TGTGCCAGCAGTTTATATTCCGGACTGAGCGAGACCCAGTACTTC.

This clone has more than one count but fewer than ten. The chain has TRBV19 and TRBJ1-3; TRBD1 aligns across 9 bases. V lost 5 bases to trimming and J lost 5 bases; unmatched junction nucleotides: 7. In germline, CDR1 is LNHDA, CDR2 SQIVND (reference sequence). This CDR3 has 15 residues. The CDR3 DNA reads as TGTGCCAGTAGTGCCGCGGGACAGGGAAGAAACACCATATATTTT. This gives the protein CASSAAGQGRNTIYF.

This chain links TRBV6-6 with TRBJ1-4; TRBD1 aligns across 7 bases. Germline CDR1 reads MNHNY; CDR2 reads SVGAGI (reference sequence). V was pared by 6 bases and J by 3 bases, with 7 bases of the junction left unmatched. The CDR3 runs to 15 residues. Here the CDR3 reads CASREKTGPNEKLFF. The DNA of the CDR3 is TGTGCCAGCAGAGAGAAGACAGGGCCTAATGAAAAACTGTTTTTT.

The rearrangement uses TRBV7-3 and TRBJ2-5; D is unclear. CDR3 length: 13 residues. Per the germline V gene, CDR1 is SGHTA and CDR2 is FQGTGA. Trimming left V 5 bases short and J 1 base short, with 8 bases between. The CDR3 region is CASSREVQETQYF. Here the CDR3 DNA reads TGTGCCAGCAGCCGCGAAGTCCAAGAGACCCAGTACTTC.

This sequence joins TRBV2 and TRBJ1-2; D might be TRBD1 (6 bases). Per the germline V gene, CDR1 is SNHLY and CDR2 is FYNNEI. CDR3 length: 16 amino acids. V lost 3 bases, J lost 0 bases, and 14 bases lay in between. Written as DNA, the CDR3 is TGTGCCAGCAGTGAGGGGGAGGGGGTTCCTAACTATGGCTACACCTTC. Encoded protein: CASSEGEGVPNYGYTF.

The chain recombines TRBV7-2 with TRBJ2-7; the D gene is possibly TRBD1 (5 bases). The germline gives CDR1 SGHTA, CDR2 FQGNSA. This CDR3 has 15 amino acids. V lost 4 bases to trimming and J lost 4 bases, with 17 bases between them. The chain's CDR3 is CASSSTQITGYEQYF. The CDR3 DNA reads as TGTGCCAGCAGCTCAACGCAGATTACAGGTTACGAGCAGTACTTC.

This chain links TRBV5-1 with TRBJ1-1, with a tentative D call TRBD1 (5 bases). Per germline, CDR1 SGHRS and CDR2 YFSETQ. Trimming took 4 bases from V and 5 from J, leaving 15 bases between them. The CDR3 sequence is 14 residues long. CDR3 sequence: CASSLSMQGTEAFF. In DNA, the CDR3 is TGCGCCAGCAGCCTTTCAATGCAGGGTACTGAAGCTTTCTTT.

The chain carries TRBV5-1 and TRBJ2-3, with D unclear. V shed 0 bases and J shed 7 bases, with 3 bases lying between them. Germline V gene sequence: CDR1 SGHRS, CDR2 YFSETQ. The CDR3 runs 11 residues. The DNA for the CDR3 is TGCGCCAGCAGCTTGGCGAATACGCAGTATTTT. It translates to CASSLANTQYF.

The chain links TRBV5-6 to TRBJ2-3; a possible D gene is TRBD2 (6 bases). Trimming took 3 bases from V and 5 from J, leaving 13 bases between them. The CDR3 is made up of 14 amino acids. The germline CDR1 and CDR2 sequences are SGHDT and YYEEEE. The CDR3 spells CASSWGDELDTQYF. As DNA, the CDR3 is TGTGCCAGCAGCTGGGGGGACGAACTAGATACGCAGTATTTT.

In this sample, this clone turned up a few times. The rearrangement uses TRBV2 and TRBJ2-5; D is possibly TRBD2 (6 bases). CDR1 is SNHLY and CDR2 is FYNNEI in the germline V gene. This CDR3 has 14 residues. The V end lost 5 bases, the J end lost 5 bases, and 15 bases lay between the germline ends. In DNA form, the CDR3 reads TGTGCCAGCAGTCGGGACTCGCGGGGTGAGACCCAGTACTTC. Protein sequence: CASSRDSRGETQYF.

The gene calls are TRBV29-1 and TRBJ2-7; perhaps TRBD2 as D (6 bases). The CDR3 has 12 amino acids. CDR1 and CDR2 from the germline V gene are SQVTM and ANQGSEA. Trimming pared 6 bases from V and 2 bases from J, leaving 11 bases between. The CDR3 DNA reads TGCAGCGTAGGGGACTTTGCCTACGAGCAGTACTTC. Its protein product is CSVGDFAYEQYF.

This rearrangement joins TRBV19 to TRBJ1-1, with a tentative D call TRBD1 (5 bases). This CDR3 spans 15 amino acids. Germline V lookup: CDR1 LNHDA, CDR2 SQIVND (reference sequence). V lost 6 bases and J 1 base, leaving 15 bases between the germline ends. The CDR3 DNA reads TGTGCCAGTAGGAAATTTGGGACGGAGAACACTGAAGCTTTCTTT. This gives the protein CASRKFGTENTEAFF. The full variable domain, completed using reference TRBV19 and TRBJ1-1, is DGGITQSPKYLFRKEGQNVTLSCEQNLNHDAMYWYRQDPGQGLRLIYYSQIVNDFQKGDIAEGYSVSREKKESFPLTVTSAQKNPTAFYLCASRKFGTENTEAFFGQGTRLTVV.